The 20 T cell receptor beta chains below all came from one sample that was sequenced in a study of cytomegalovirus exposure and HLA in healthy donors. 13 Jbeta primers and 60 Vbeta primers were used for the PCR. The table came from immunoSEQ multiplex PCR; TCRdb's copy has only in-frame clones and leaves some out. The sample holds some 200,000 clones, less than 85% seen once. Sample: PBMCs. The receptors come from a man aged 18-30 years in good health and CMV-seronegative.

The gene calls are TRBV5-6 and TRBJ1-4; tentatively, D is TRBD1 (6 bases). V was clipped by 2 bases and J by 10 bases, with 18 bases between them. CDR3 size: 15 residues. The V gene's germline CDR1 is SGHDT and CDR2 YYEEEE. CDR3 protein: CASSLTGTLTRKLFF. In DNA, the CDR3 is TGTGCCAGCAGCTTAACCGGGACATTAACCCGAAAACTGTTTTTT.

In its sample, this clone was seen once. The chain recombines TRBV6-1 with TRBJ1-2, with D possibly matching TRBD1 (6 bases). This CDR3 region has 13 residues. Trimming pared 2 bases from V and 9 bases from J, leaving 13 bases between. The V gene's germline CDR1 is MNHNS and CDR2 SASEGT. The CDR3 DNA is TGTGCCAGCAGTGAAAGAGGGCAGGGGCGCTACACCTTC. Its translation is CASSERGQGRYTF.

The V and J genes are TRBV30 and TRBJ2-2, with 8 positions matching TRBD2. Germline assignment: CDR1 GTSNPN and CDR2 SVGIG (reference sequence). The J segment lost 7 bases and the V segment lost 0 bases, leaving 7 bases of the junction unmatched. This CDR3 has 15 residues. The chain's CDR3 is CAWSVGSGTIGELFF. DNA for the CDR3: TGTGCCTGGAGTGTAGGTAGCGGGACTATCGGGGAGCTGTTTTTT.

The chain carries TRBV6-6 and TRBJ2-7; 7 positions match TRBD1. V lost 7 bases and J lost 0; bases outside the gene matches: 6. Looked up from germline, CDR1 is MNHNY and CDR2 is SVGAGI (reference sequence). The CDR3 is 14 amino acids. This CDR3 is CASTTGDISYEQYF. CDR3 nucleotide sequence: TGTGCCAGCACCACAGGGGACATCTCCTACGAGCAGTACTTC.

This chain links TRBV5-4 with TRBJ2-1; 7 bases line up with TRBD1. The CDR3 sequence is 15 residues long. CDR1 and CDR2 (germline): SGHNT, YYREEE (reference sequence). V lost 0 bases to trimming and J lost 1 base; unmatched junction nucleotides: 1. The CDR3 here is CASSLAGQSYNEQFF. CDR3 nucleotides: TGTGCCAGCAGCTTGGCGGGACAGTCCTACAATGAGCAGTTCTTC.

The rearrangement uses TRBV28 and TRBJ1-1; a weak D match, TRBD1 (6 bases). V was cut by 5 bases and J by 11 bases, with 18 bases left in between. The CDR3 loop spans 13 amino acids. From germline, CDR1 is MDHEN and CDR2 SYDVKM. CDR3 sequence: CASSPQQGSVAFF. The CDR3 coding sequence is TGTGCCAGCAGTCCACAACAGGGCTCAGTGGCTTTCTTT.

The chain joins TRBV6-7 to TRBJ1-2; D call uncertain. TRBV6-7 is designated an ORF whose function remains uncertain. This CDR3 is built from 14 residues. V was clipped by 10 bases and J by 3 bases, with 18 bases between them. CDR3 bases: TGTGCCACCTGCGACGGAGGGAGGCACTATGGCTACACCTTC. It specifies CATCDGGRHYGYTF.

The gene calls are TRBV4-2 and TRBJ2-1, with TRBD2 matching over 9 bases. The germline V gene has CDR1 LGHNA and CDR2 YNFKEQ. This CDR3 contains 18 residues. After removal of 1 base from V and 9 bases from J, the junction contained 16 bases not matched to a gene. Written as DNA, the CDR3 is TGTGCCAGCAGCCAAGTGGTAAAAAGGACTAGCGAAGGGGGTGAGCAGTTCTTC. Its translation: CASSQVVKRTSEGGEQFF.

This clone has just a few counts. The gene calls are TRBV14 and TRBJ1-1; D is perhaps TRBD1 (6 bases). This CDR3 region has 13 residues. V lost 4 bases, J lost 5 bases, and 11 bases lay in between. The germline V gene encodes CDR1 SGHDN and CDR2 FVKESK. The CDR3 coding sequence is TGTGCCAGCAGCCTAGCAGGGGTAACTGAAGCTTTCTTT. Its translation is CASSLAGVTEAFF.

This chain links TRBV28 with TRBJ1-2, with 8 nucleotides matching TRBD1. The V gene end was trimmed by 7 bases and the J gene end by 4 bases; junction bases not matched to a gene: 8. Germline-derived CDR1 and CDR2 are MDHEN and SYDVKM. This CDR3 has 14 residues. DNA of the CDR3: TGTGCCAGCAACTCCGGACAGGGTATCTATGGCTACACCTTC. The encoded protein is CASNSGQGIYGYTF.

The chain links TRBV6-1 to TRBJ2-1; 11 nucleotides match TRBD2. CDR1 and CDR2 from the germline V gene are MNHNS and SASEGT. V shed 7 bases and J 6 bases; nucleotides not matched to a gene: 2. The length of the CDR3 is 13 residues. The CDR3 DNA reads TGTGCCAGCAATCTAGCGGGAGGCAATGAGCAGTTCTTC. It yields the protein CASNLAGGNEQFF.

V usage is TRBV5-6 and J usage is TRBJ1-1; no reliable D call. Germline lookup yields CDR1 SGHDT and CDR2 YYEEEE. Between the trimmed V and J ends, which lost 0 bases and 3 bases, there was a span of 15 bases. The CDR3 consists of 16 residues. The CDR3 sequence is CASSLGMTSGYTEAFF. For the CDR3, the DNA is TGTGCCAGCAGCTTGGGGATGACAAGTGGCTACACTGAAGCTTTCTTT. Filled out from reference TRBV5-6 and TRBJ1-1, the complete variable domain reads DAGVTQSPTHLIKTRGQQVTLRCSPKSGHDTVSWYQQALGQGPQFIFQYYEEEERQRGNFPDRFSGHQFPNYSSELNVNALLLGDSALYLCASSLGMTSGYTEAFFGQGTRLTVV.

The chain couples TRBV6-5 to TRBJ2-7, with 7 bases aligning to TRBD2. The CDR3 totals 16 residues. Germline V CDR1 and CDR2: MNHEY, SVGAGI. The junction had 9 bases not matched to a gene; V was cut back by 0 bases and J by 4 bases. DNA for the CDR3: TGTGCCAGCAGTTACTCCCGGGCTGGCGGGAGATACGAGCAGTACTTC. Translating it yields CASSYSRAGGRYEQYF.

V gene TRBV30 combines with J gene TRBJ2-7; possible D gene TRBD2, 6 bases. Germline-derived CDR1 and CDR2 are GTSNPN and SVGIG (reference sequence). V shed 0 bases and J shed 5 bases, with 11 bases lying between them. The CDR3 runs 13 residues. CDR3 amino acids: CAWSVSGGNEQYF. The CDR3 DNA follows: TGTGCCTGGAGTGTTTCTGGAGGGAACGAGCAGTACTTC.

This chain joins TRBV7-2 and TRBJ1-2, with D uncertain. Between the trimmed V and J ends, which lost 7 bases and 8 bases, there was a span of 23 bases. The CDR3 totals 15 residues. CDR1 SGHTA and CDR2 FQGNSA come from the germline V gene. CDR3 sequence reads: CASTQSLSEGGGYTF. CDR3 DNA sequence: TGTGCCAGCACCCAGTCGTTGTCCGAGGGAGGAGGCTACACCTTC.

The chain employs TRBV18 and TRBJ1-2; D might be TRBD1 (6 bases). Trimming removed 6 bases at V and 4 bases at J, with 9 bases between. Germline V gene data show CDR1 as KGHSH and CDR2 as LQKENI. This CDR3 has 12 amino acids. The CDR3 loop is CASSDRLYGYTF. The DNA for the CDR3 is TGTGCCAGCTCCGACAGGCTCTATGGCTACACCTTC.

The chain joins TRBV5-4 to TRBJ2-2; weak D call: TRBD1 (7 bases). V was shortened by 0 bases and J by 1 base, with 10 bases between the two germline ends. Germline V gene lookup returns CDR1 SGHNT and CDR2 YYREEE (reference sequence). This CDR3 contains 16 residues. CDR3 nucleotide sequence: TGTGCCAGCAGCTTGGGGCGGGACAGGAACACCGGGGAGCTGTTTTTT. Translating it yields CASSLGRDRNTGELFF.

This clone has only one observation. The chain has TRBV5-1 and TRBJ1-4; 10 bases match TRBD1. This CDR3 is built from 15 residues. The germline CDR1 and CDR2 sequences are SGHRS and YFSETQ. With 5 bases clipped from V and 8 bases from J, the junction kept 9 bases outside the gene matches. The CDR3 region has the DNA TGCGCCAGCAGTCGGACAGGGGGTCCCGGCGAAAAACTGTTTTTT. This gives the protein CASSRTGGPGEKLFF.

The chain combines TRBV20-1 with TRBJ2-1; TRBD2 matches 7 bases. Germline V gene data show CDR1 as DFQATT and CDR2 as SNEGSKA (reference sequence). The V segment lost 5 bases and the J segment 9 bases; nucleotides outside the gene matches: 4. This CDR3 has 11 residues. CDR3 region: CSAGGGGEQFF. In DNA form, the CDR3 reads TGCAGTGCTGGGGGGGGTGGTGAGCAGTTCTTC.

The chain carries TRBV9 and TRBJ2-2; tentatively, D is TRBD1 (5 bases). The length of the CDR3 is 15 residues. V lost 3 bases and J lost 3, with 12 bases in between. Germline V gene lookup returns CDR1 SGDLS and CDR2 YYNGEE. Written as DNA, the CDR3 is TGTGCCAGCAGCGCCAGACAGCCCGACACCGGGGAGCTGTTTTTT. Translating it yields CASSARQPDTGELFF.